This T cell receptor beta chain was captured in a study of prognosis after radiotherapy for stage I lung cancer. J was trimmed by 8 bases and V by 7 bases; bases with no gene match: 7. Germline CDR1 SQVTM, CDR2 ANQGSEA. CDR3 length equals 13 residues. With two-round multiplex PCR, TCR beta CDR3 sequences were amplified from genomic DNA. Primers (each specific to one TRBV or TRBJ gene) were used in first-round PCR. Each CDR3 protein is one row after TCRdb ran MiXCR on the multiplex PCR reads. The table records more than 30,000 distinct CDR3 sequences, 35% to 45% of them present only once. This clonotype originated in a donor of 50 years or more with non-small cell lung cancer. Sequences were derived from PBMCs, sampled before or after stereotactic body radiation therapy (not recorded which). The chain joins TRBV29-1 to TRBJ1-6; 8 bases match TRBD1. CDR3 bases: TGCAGCGCTAGAGGACAGGGAGATTCACCCCTCCACTTT. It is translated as CSARGQGDSPLHF.